This TCR beta chain derives from a study of glioma-infiltrating T cells after dendritic cell vaccination. Looking at the study overall: Autologous tumor lysate-pulsed dendritic cell vaccination was given between about 2002 and 2013.

V gave up 8 bases and J gave up 3 bases, with 11 bases separating them. The CDR3 extends over 13 amino acids. CDR1 is MNHEY, CDR2 SMNVEV, per germline (reference sequence). Time point defined: after dendritic cell vaccination, including at tumor progression/relapse. Broader study findings: TCR clonality showed no direct relationship with survival. Complete blood and tumor specimen sets were limited to few patients.

TCRB CDR3 was amplified from 2 ug genomic DNA or less. The data were produced by immunoSEQ multiplex PCR, yet TCRdb's version contains in-frame clones alone and is incomplete. This table has roughly 56,000 clones, approximately 81% appearing once. With respect to this clone: What it binds is not known.

The source is a human donor with glioblastoma. The sample here was blood, taken after dendritic cell vaccination. The gene calls are TRBV27 and TRBJ2-1; a possible D gene is TRBD1 (6 bases). CDR3 region: CASSADSYNEQFF. The CDR3 coding sequence is TGTGCCAGCTCCGCGGACAGCTACAATGAGCAGTTCTTC.